These T cell receptor beta chains were read from a single sample in a study of ipilimumab plus nivolumab after autologous stem cell transplantation. The table came from immunoSEQ multiplex PCR; TCRdb's copy has only in-frame clones and leaves some out. This table holds 35,000 to 50,000 clones, 70% to 90% found once. The specimen was PBMCs, collected in a trial of ipilimumab plus nivolumab as post-transplant consolidation. These receptors were taken from a male donor with multiple myeloma. Each CDR3 is given with its conserved first and last residue. Each record gives: CDR3 protein, CDR3 DNA, D gene, J gene, clone size, V gene. A D gene is named only where the DNA matches it firmly. Clone size is not always given. Where it is, it says once, few, many or a class for expanded clones.

CDR3: CASRGWAKNIQYF; DNA: TGTGCCAGCAGGGGCTGGGCCAAAAACATTCAGTACTTC; D: .; J: TRBJ2-4; size: .; V: TRBV2
CDR3: CASSLDKYPEGTQYF; DNA: TGCGCCAGCAGCTTGGACAAGTACCCAGAAGGGACCCAGTACTTC; D: .; J: TRBJ2-5; size: .; V: TRBV5-1
CDR3: CASSNRVHGYTF; DNA: TGTGCCAGCAGCAACAGGGTCCATGGCTACACCTTC; D: .; J: TRBJ1-2; size: .; V: TRBV7-2
CDR3: CASSSNHRTGRETQYF; DNA: TGTGCCAGCAGCTCCAACCACCGGACAGGGCGAGAGACCCAGTACTTC; D: TRBD1; J: TRBJ2-5; size: .; V: TRBV7-2
CDR3: CASRYRGAPNQPQHF; DNA: TGTGCCAGCAGATACAGGGGTGCTCCGAATCAGCCCCAGCATTTT; D: TRBD1; J: TRBJ1-5; size: .; V: TRBV5-6
CDR3: CASSFNGNTEAFF; DNA: TGTGCCAGCAGTTTCAACGGGAACACTGAAGCTTTCTTT; D: .; J: TRBJ1-1; size: .; V: TRBV27
CDR3: CASRRGSYNSPLHF; DNA: TGTGCCAGCCGAAGGGGGTCCTATAATTCACCCCTCCACTTT; D: .; J: TRBJ1-6; size: .; V: TRBV25-1
CDR3: CAWSAVLYEQYF; DNA: TGTGCCTGGAGTGCCGTACTCTACGAGCAGTACTTC; D: .; J: TRBJ2-7; size: .; V: TRBV30
CDR3: CSVRKGGMDTEAFF; DNA: TGCAGCGTCCGAAAGGGCGGTATGGACACTGAAGCTTTCTTT; D: .; J: TRBJ1-1; size: .; V: TRBV29-1
CDR3: CASRALGSNEQFF; DNA: TGTGCCAGCAGGGCCTTGGGCAGCAATGAGCAGTTCTTC; D: .; J: TRBJ2-1; size: .; V: TRBV6-5
CDR3: CASSESNYGYTF; DNA: TGTGCCAGCAGTGAATCCAACTATGGCTACACCTTC; D: .; J: TRBJ1-2; size: .; V: TRBV2
CDR3: CASSFGPGTEQFF; DNA: .; D: .; J: TRBJ2-1; size: .; V: TRBV5-4
CDR3: CASSLSAGRTDTQYF; DNA: TGTGCCAGCAGTTTATCGGCAGGGCGCACAGATACGCAGTATTTT; D: .; J: TRBJ2-3; size: .; V: TRBV27
CDR3: CASTLGHPGETQYF; DNA: TGTGCCAGTACCCTGGGACACCCGGGGGAGACCCAGTACTTC; D: .; J: TRBJ2-5; size: .; V: TRBV19
CDR3: CASSSEVGNQPQHF; DNA: TGTGCCAGCAGCTCAGAAGTGGGGAATCAGCCCCAGCATTTT; D: .; J: TRBJ1-5; size: .; V: TRBV9
CDR3: CASSLGDYGYTF; DNA: TGTGCCAGCAGTTTAGGAGACTATGGCTACACCTTC; D: .; J: TRBJ1-2; size: .; V: TRBV28
CDR3: CASSRGLAAQETQYF; DNA: TGCGCCAGCAGTCGTGGACTAGCGGCCCAAGAGACCCAGTACTTC; D: TRBD2; J: TRBJ2-5; size: .; V: TRBV5-1
CDR3: CASGWGVGGPGNTIYF; DNA: TGTGCTAGTGGCTGGGGCGTTGGGGGCCCTGGAAACACCATATATTTT; D: .; J: TRBJ1-3; size: .; V: TRBV12-5
CDR3: CASSQLAGGTDTQYF; DNA: TGCGCCAGCAGCCAACTAGCGGGGGGGACAGATACGCAGTATTTT; D: TRBD2; J: TRBJ2-3; size: .; V: TRBV4-1
CDR3: CAISEAHPRTNQPQHF; DNA: TGTGCCATCAGTGAGGCCCACCCCAGAACCAATCAGCCCCAGCATTTT; D: .; J: TRBJ1-5; size: .; V: TRBV10-3
CDR3: CASSPWAAGEDEQFF; DNA: TGTGCCAGTAGTCCCTGGGCCGCGGGGGAGGATGAGCAGTTCTTC; D: TRBD2; J: TRBJ2-1; size: .; V: TRBV19
CDR3: CASSGGGMKSTDTQYF; DNA: TGTGCCAGCAGCGGCGGGGGCATGAAAAGCACAGATACGCAGTATTTT; D: .; J: TRBJ2-3; size: .; V: TRBV13
CDR3: CASRRQGAEGANVLTF; DNA: TGCGCCAGCAGAAGACAGGGGGCGGAAGGGGCCAACGTCCTGACTTTC; D: TRBD1; J: TRBJ2-6; size: .; V: TRBV5-1
CDR3: CAWRGQGNTEAFF; DNA: TGTGCCTGGAGGGGACAGGGGAACACTGAAGCTTTCTTT; D: TRBD1; J: TRBJ1-1; size: .; V: TRBV30
CDR3: CASSMGGANNQPQHF; DNA: TGTGCCAGTAGTATGGGGGGGGCGAACAATCAGCCCCAGCATTTT; D: .; J: TRBJ1-5; size: .; V: TRBV19
CDR3: CASSEGVETKLFF; DNA: TGTGCCAGCAGTGAAGGGGTAGAGACGAAACTGTTTTTT; D: .; J: TRBJ1-4; size: few; V: TRBV6-1
CDR3: CASSLVGGWYEQYF; DNA: TGTGCCAGCAGCTTAGTCGGGGGTTGGTACGAGCAGTACTTC; D: .; J: TRBJ2-7; size: .; V: TRBV7-2
CDR3: CASSLSGNYEQYF; DNA: TGTGCCAGCAGTCTCAGCGGGAACTACGAGCAGTACTTC; D: TRBD2; J: TRBJ2-7; size: .; V: TRBV28
CDR3: CASSHRDRGTEAFF; DNA: TGTGCCAGTAGTCATCGAGATCGGGGGACTGAAGCTTTCTTT; D: .; J: TRBJ1-1; size: .; V: TRBV19
CDR3: CASSFRSHTEAFF; DNA: TGTGCCAGCAGTTTCCGGTCTCACACTGAAGCTTTCTTT; D: .; J: TRBJ1-1; size: .; V: TRBV28
CDR3: CASGGVGLAGHEQFF; DNA: TGTGCCAGCGGGGGGGTTGGGCTAGCGGGGCATGAGCAGTTCTTC; D: TRBD2; J: TRBJ2-1; size: .; V: TRBV2
CDR3: CASSQPGPRGSPLHF; DNA: TGCGCCAGCAGCCAACCGGGCCCCAGGGGTTCACCCCTCCACTTT; D: .; J: TRBJ1-6; size: .; V: TRBV4-3
CDR3: CASSYTRQGAGNTIYF; DNA: TGTGCCAGCAGTTACACACGACAGGGTGCCGGAAACACCATATATTTT; D: TRBD1; J: TRBJ1-3; size: .; V: TRBV6-5
CDR3: CASSVGGRGRRDEQYF; DNA: TGTGCCAGCAGCGTAGGAGGTAGGGGGCGAAGGGACGAGCAGTACTTC; D: TRBD1; J: TRBJ2-7; size: .; V: TRBV9
CDR3: CASSKGGYEQYF; DNA: TGTGCCAGCAGTAAAGGGGGGTACGAGCAGTACTTC; D: .; J: TRBJ2-7; size: .; V: TRBV27
CDR3: CASSLGHGQGIVGTDTQYF; DNA: TGCGCCAGCAGCCTCGGTCACGGACAGGGAATAGTTGGGACAGATACGCAGTATTTT; D: TRBD1; J: TRBJ2-3; size: .; V: TRBV5-1
CDR3: CASSQDRQGRAFF; DNA: TGCGCCAGCAGCCAAGATCGTCAGGGGAGAGCTTTCTTT; D: .; J: TRBJ1-1; size: few; V: TRBV4-1
CDR3: CASSPIGAEPNYGYTF; DNA: TGTGCCAGCTCACCAATAGGCGCCGAACCCAACTATGGCTACACCTTC; D: .; J: TRBJ1-2; size: .; V: TRBV18
CDR3: CASSLDGIREKGTGELFF; DNA: TGTGCCAGCAGCTTAGATGGGATCAGGGAAAAAGGCACCGGGGAGCTGTTTTTT; D: .; J: TRBJ2-2; size: .; V: TRBV11-2
CDR3: CASSQVGARTYEQYF; DNA: TGCGCCAGCAGCCAAGTGGGAGCACGAACCTACGAGCAGTACTTC; D: .; J: TRBJ2-7; size: .; V: TRBV4-1
CDR3: CASSHRGLETQYF; DNA: TGTGCCAGCAGTCACAGGGGGCTGGAGACCCAGTACTTC; D: TRBD1; J: TRBJ2-5; size: .; V: TRBV27
CDR3: CASSFSRQGYEQYF; DNA: TGCGCCAGCAGCTTCAGCCGACAGGGCTACGAGCAGTACTTC; D: TRBD1; J: TRBJ2-7; size: .; V: TRBV5-1
CDR3: CASSGQSQPQHF; DNA: TGTGCCAGCAGTGGACAGAGCCAGCCCCAGCATTTT; D: .; J: TRBJ1-5; size: .; V: TRBV2
CDR3: CASSRGNIQYF; DNA: TGTGCCAGCAGCCGGGGGAACATTCAGTACTTC; D: .; J: TRBJ2-4; size: .; V: TRBV5-6
CDR3: CASKQGMAGELFF; DNA: TGTGCCAGCAAACAGGGGATGGCCGGGGAGCTGTTTTTT; D: TRBD1; J: TRBJ2-2; size: .; V: TRBV27
CDR3: CASSYGDSDFEQYF; DNA: TGTGCCAGCAGTTACGGGGACAGCGACTTCGAGCAGTACTTC; D: TRBD1; J: TRBJ2-7; size: once; V: TRBV27
CDR3: CASAGGGETQYF; DNA: TGTGCCAGCGCGGGGGGTGGGGAGACCCAGTACTTC; D: TRBD2; J: TRBJ2-5; size: .; V: TRBV13
CDR3: CASSPDSPNQPQHF; DNA: TGTGCCAGCTCACCAGACAGTCCAAATCAGCCCCAGCATTTT; D: .; J: TRBJ1-5; size: once; V: TRBV18
CDR3: CASSLPGAYEQYF; DNA: TGCGCCAGCAGCTTACCGGGAGCCTACGAGCAGTACTTC; D: .; J: TRBJ2-7; size: once; V: TRBV5-1
CDR3: CASSGKGAAKNIQYF; DNA: TGTGCCAGCAGTGGGAAGGGGGCAGCCAAAAACATTCAGTACTTC; D: TRBD1; J: TRBJ2-4; size: few; V: TRBV2
CDR3: CASSEPGGGYTF; DNA: TGCGCCAGCAGCGAGCCGGGGGGTGGCTACACCTTC; D: .; J: TRBJ1-2; size: .; V: TRBV5-1
CDR3: CASTPGLRLGNTGELFF; DNA: TGTGCCAGCACCCCTGGACTCAGACTAGGGAACACCGGGGAGCTGTTTTTT; D: .; J: TRBJ2-2; size: .; V: TRBV27
CDR3: CASSLLGAYEQYF; DNA: TGTGCCAGCAGCTTACTAGGGGCCTACGAGCAGTACTTC; D: .; J: TRBJ2-7; size: .; V: TRBV5-4
CDR3: CASSEGLAGRSSTDTQYF; DNA: TGTGCCAGCAGCGAAGGACTAGCGGGGAGATCTAGCACAGATACGCAGTATTTT; D: TRBD2; J: TRBJ2-3; size: .; V: TRBV5-4
CDR3: CASSLGGSDQPQHF; DNA: TGTGCCAGCAGCTTGGGTGGGTCGGATCAGCCCCAGCATTTT; D: .; J: TRBJ1-5; size: .; V: TRBV5-4